The rows below give T cell receptor beta chains drawn from one sample of a study of T cells in localized non-small cell lung cancer. Sequenced by immunoSEQ multiplex PCR; TCRdb stores in-frame clones only, minus some. This table has fewer than 2,000 clones, approximately 23% appearing once. This material consisted of normal lung tissue next to the tumor, taken before any cancer treatment. The receptors were sampled from a woman aged 40-70 years with stage I lung adenocarcinoma. Each CDR3 is given with its conserved first and last residue. The D gene is left open where the match is weak. Expanded clones are given a class, and other clones once, few, many or no size at all.

J: TRBJ2-7
size: NA
V: TRBV4-1
D: NA
CDR3: CASSWGVENSMGYEQYF
DNA: TGCGCCAGCAGTTGGGGGGTGGAAAATTCAATGGGTTACGAGCAGTACTTC

J: TRBJ2-3
size: once
V: TRBV12-5
D: TRBD1
CDR3: CASGQGGDTQYF
DNA: TGTGCCAGCGGACAGGGAGGAGATACGCAGTATTTT

J: TRBJ1-2
size: NA
V: TRBV30
D: NA
CDR3: CAWSVSGTYYGYTF
DNA: TGTGCCTGGAGTGTCTCCGGGACATACTATGGCTACACCTTC

J: TRBJ1-1
size: NA
V: TRBV18
D: NA
CDR3: CASSPQGSMNTEAFF
DNA: TGTGCCAGCTCACCTCAGGGGTCGATGAACACTGAAGCTTTCTTT

J: TRBJ2-1
size: NA
V: TRBV29-1
D: TRBD2
CDR3: CSVEDLAGYNEQFF
DNA: TGCAGCGTTGAAGACTTAGCGGGGTACAATGAGCAGTTCTTC

J: TRBJ1-2
size: few
V: TRBV19
D: NA
CDR3: CASSQTQGMPGYGYTF
DNA: TGTGCCAGTAGCCAAACACAGGGAATGCCTGGCTATGGCTACACCTTC

J: TRBJ1-3
size: few
V: TRBV9
D: NA
CDR3: CASSAQGTTGNTIYF
DNA: TGTGCCAGCAGCGCCCAAGGGACAACTGGAAACACCATATATTTT

J: TRBJ1-4
size: few
V: TRBV7-2
D: NA
CDR3: CASSFGVEAEKLFF
DNA: TGTGCCAGCAGCTTCGGGGTAGAGGCTGAAAAACTGTTTTTT

J: TRBJ1-2
size: medium-sized
V: TRBV6-8
D: NA
CDR3: CASSYDSGPRGYTF
DNA: TGTGCCAGCAGTTATGACTCAGGGCCACGGGGCTACACCTTC

J: TRBJ2-7
size: few
V: TRBV6-8
D: TRBD1
CDR3: CASSSGTGGYEQYF
DNA: TGTGCCAGCAGTTCCGGGACAGGGGGTTACGAGCAGTACTTC

J: TRBJ2-1
size: few
V: TRBV4-1
D: TRBD2
CDR3: CASSQDLSSGGANEQFF
DNA: TGCGCCAGCAGCCAAGATCTCAGCAGCGGGGGGGCGAATGAGCAGTTCTTC

J: TRBJ1-3
size: few
V: TRBV19
D: NA
CDR3: CASTNVPSGNTIYF
DNA: TGTGCCAGTACTAATGTCCCCTCTGGAAACACCATATATTTT

J: TRBJ2-1
size: few
V: TRBV11-3
D: NA
CDR3: CASSRRDSYNEQFF
DNA: TGTGCCAGCAGTCGGAGGGACTCCTACAATGAGCAGTTCTTC

J: TRBJ2-3
size: NA
V: TRBV18
D: NA
CDR3: CASSPPIGLSTDTQYF
DNA: TGTGCCAGCTCACCACCGATAGGACTTAGCACAGATACGCAGTATTTT

J: TRBJ1-1
size: few
V: TRBV6-8
D: NA
CDR3: CASRAYLGRTEAFF
DNA: TGTGCCAGCAGAGCTTACTTGGGGCGGACTGAAGCTTTCTTT

J: TRBJ2-3
size: NA
V: TRBV6-8
D: NA
CDR3: CASSNRPILVRDTDTQYF
DNA: TGTGCCAGCAGTAATCGGCCCATATTAGTCAGGGACACAGATACGCAGTATTTT

J: TRBJ1-1
size: medium-sized
V: TRBV11-3
D: TRBD1
CDR3: CASSFLAGTGRPNTEAFF
DNA: TGTGCCAGCAGCTTTTTAGCAGGGACAGGGCGACCGAACACTGAAGCTTTCTTT

J: TRBJ1-1
size: few
V: TRBV12-2
D: NA
CDR3: CATIMGTVLTEAFF
DNA: TGTGCCACCATAATGGGGACAGTCCTCACTGAAGCTTTCTTT

J: TRBJ1-2
size: hyperexpanded
V: TRBV4-1
D: NA
CDR3: CASSQAAGENYGYTF
DNA: TGCGCCAGCAGCCAGGCCGCCGGGGAGAACTATGGCTACACCTTC

J: TRBJ1-1
size: few
V: TRBV6-8
D: NA
CDR3: CASSYSRGGNTEAFF
DNA: TGTGCCAGCAGTTACTCACGGGGGGGGAACACTGAAGCTTTCTTT